The rows below give T cell receptor beta chains drawn from one sample of a study of Ad26.COV2.S vaccination and SARS-CoV-2 variants. Assay: immunoSEQ multiplex PCR; the TCRdb copy retains only in-frame clones and omits some. The sample lists some 520,000 clones, roughly 87% occurring once. This material consisted of peripheral blood, taken in a trial of Ad26.COV2.S vaccine versus placebo. Receptors originate from a person between 18 and 65 years old who received the Ad26.COV2.S COVID-19 vaccine or a placebo. CDR3s include the opening cysteine and the closing phenylalanine or tryptophan. The D gene is left open where the match is weak. Only some rows state a clone size, as once, few, many or a class for expanded clones.

clone size: .
V gene: TRBV5-4
D gene: .
J gene: TRBJ2-1
CDR3 DNA: TGTGCCAGCAGCTTGGGTGATTCGGGCAGGGCCCATGAGCAGTTCTTC
CDR3 protein: CASSLGDSGRAHEQFF

clone size: .
V gene: TRBV19
D gene: .
J gene: TRBJ2-3
CDR3 DNA: TGTGCCAGTAGTGAACTGAGGCACACAGATACGCAGTATTTT
CDR3 protein: CASSELRHTDTQYF

clone size: .
V gene: TRBV24-1
D gene: .
J gene: TRBJ2-3
CDR3 DNA: TGTGCCACCAGTGATTCCTACAGGGCCGATACGCAGTATTTT
CDR3 protein: CATSDSYRADTQYF

clone size: .
V gene: TRBV19
D gene: TRBD1
J gene: TRBJ1-3
CDR3 DNA: TGTGCCAGTAGTTTACAGGGGGTCTCTGGAAACACCATATATTTT
CDR3 protein: CASSLQGVSGNTIYF

clone size: .
V gene: TRBV25-1
D gene: .
J gene: TRBJ1-1
CDR3 DNA: TGTGCCAGCATGGGCAGCCTGAACACTGAAGCTTTCTTT
CDR3 protein: CASMGSLNTEAFF

clone size: .
V gene: TRBV28
D gene: .
J gene: TRBJ2-4
CDR3 DNA: TGTGCCAGCAGTGTGATCTCGACAGTAGCCAAAAACATTCAGTACTTC
CDR3 protein: CASSVISTVAKNIQYF

clone size: .
V gene: TRBV5-1
D gene: .
J gene: TRBJ2-1
CDR3 DNA: TGCGCCAGCAGCAAGGTGGGATCCTACAATGAGCAGTTCTTC
CDR3 protein: CASSKVGSYNEQFF

clone size: .
V gene: TRBV5-5
D gene: TRBD1
J gene: TRBJ1-2
CDR3 DNA: TGTGCCAGCAGCCGGGACAGCCTACCTTATGGCTACACCTTC
CDR3 protein: CASSRDSLPYGYTF

clone size: .
V gene: TRBV5-4
D gene: .
J gene: TRBJ2-5
CDR3 DNA: TGTGCCAGCAGCTTATCCGGGACACAAGAGACCCAGTACTTC
CDR3 protein: CASSLSGTQETQYF

clone size: .
V gene: TRBV7-9
D gene: TRBD1
J gene: TRBJ1-2
CDR3 DNA: TGTGCCAGCAGCCCCTCGGTGCAGGGGGCGAATGGCTACACCTTC
CDR3 protein: CASSPSVQGANGYTF

clone size: .
V gene: TRBV28
D gene: .
J gene: TRBJ1-2
CDR3 DNA: TGTGCCAGCAGTTTACTGGGGGCGGTTGGCTACACCTTC
CDR3 protein: CASSLLGAVGYTF

clone size: .
V gene: TRBV3-1/TRBV3-2
D gene: TRBD1
J gene: TRBJ2-7
CDR3 DNA: TGTGCCAGCAGCCAAGATAGGGACAGGAGATACGAGCAGTACTTC
CDR3 protein: CASSQDRDRRYEQYF

clone size: .
V gene: TRBV28
D gene: .
J gene: TRBJ1-1
CDR3 DNA: TGTGCCAGCAGATCCCCAGGCGCTTTAGAAGCTTTCTTT
CDR3 protein: CASRSPGALEAFF

clone size: .
V gene: TRBV27
D gene: .
J gene: TRBJ2-3
CDR3 DNA: TGTGCCAGCAGTCCGCTCCAATCGGGAGCCGCAGATACGCAGTATTTT
CDR3 protein: CASSPLQSGAADTQYF

clone size: .
V gene: TRBV2
D gene: .
J gene: TRBJ1-5
CDR3 DNA: TGTGCCAGCAGTCGGGACGGTCTGAGCAATCAGCCCCAGCATTTT
CDR3 protein: CASSRDGLSNQPQHF

clone size: .
V gene: TRBV5-4
D gene: .
J gene: TRBJ2-2
CDR3 DNA: TGTGCCAGCAGCTTGCAAATAGGCAGGGGTAACGGGGAGCTGTTTTTT
CDR3 protein: CASSLQIGRGNGELFF

clone size: .
V gene: TRBV27
D gene: .
J gene: TRBJ2-1
CDR3 DNA: TGTGCCAGCAGTCCACCTGGACGGCTTAGCTCCTACAATGAGCAGTTCTTC
CDR3 protein: CASSPPGRLSSYNEQFF

clone size: .
V gene: TRBV13
D gene: TRBD1
J gene: TRBJ2-5
CDR3 DNA: TGTGCCAGCAGCACAGGGGCAGGACAAGAGACCCAGTACTTC
CDR3 protein: CASSTGAGQETQYF

clone size: .
V gene: TRBV5-1
D gene: .
J gene: TRBJ2-1
CDR3 DNA: TGCGCCAGCAGAACGGGGAATGAGCAGTTCTTC
CDR3 protein: CASRTGNEQFF

clone size: .
V gene: TRBV30
D gene: .
J gene: TRBJ2-7
CDR3 DNA: TGTGCCTGGAGTGTACGGAGCGTTTTCGGGCAGTACTTC
CDR3 protein: CAWSVRSVFGQYF

clone size: .
V gene: TRBV2
D gene: .
J gene: TRBJ1-2
CDR3 DNA: TGTGCCAGCAGTGAGGGGATTGTCTCTCCGGGGACAAGTGGCTACACCTTC
CDR3 protein: CASSEGIVSPGTSGYTF

clone size: .
V gene: TRBV6-5
D gene: .
J gene: TRBJ2-1
CDR3 DNA: TGTGCCAGCAGGGAGAATATGAAGCAGTTCTTC
CDR3 protein: CASRENMKQFF

clone size: .
V gene: TRBV30
D gene: .
J gene: TRBJ2-7
CDR3 DNA: TGTGCCTGGAGCGCAATACACTTTGGGCAGTACTTC
CDR3 protein: CAWSAIHFGQYF

clone size: .
V gene: TRBV24-1
D gene: .
J gene: TRBJ2-2
CDR3 DNA: TGTGCCACCAGTGATTTGCCAGGCCGGCGGGCAGCGAACACCGGGGAGCTGTTTTTT
CDR3 protein: CATSDLPGRRAANTGELFF

clone size: .
V gene: TRBV7-3
D gene: .
J gene: TRBJ2-3
CDR3 DNA: TGTGCCAGCAGCTTGGGCAGGGGCACAGATACGCAGTATTTT
CDR3 protein: CASSLGRGTDTQYF

clone size: once
V gene: TRBV6-1
D gene: .
J gene: TRBJ1-2
CDR3 DNA: TGTGCCAGCAGTGAATCAGGCCGCACCTATGGCTACACCTTC
CDR3 protein: CASSESGRTYGYTF

clone size: .
V gene: TRBV4-3
D gene: .
J gene: TRBJ1-3
CDR3 DNA: TGCGCCAGCAGCCAAGATCGAGGTTTTAGCTCTGGAAACACCATATATTTT
CDR3 protein: CASSQDRGFSSGNTIYF

clone size: .
V gene: TRBV28
D gene: .
J gene: TRBJ2-4
CDR3 DNA: TGTGCCAGCACCCGGGGGACCGAGCTTCAGTACTTC
CDR3 protein: CASTRGTELQYF

clone size: .
V gene: TRBV7-8
D gene: .
J gene: TRBJ2-1
CDR3 DNA: TGTGCCAGCAGCCCGGGACAGATAATCAGGGGGGACAATGAGCAGTTCTTC
CDR3 protein: CASSPGQIIRGDNEQFF

clone size: .
V gene: TRBV5-1
D gene: .
J gene: TRBJ1-1
CDR3 DNA: TGCGCCAGCAGCTTGGGGCAGGGGCAAAACACTGAAGCTTTCTTT
CDR3 protein: CASSLGQGQNTEAFF

clone size: few
V gene: TRBV5-1
D gene: .
J gene: TRBJ2-2
CDR3 DNA: TGCGCCACGCGACCGAACACCGGGGAGCTGTTTTTT
CDR3 protein: CATRPNTGELFF

clone size: .
V gene: TRBV2
D gene: .
J gene: TRBJ1-3
CDR3 DNA: TGTGCCAGCAGTGAGGCCCGGGGGGCGGCGGGAAACACCATATATTTT
CDR3 protein: CASSEARGAAGNTIYF

clone size: .
V gene: TRBV5-1
D gene: .
J gene: TRBJ1-1
CDR3 DNA: TGCGCCAGCAGCCTTGAGGCCACCACTGAAGCTTTCTTT
CDR3 protein: CASSLEATTEAFF